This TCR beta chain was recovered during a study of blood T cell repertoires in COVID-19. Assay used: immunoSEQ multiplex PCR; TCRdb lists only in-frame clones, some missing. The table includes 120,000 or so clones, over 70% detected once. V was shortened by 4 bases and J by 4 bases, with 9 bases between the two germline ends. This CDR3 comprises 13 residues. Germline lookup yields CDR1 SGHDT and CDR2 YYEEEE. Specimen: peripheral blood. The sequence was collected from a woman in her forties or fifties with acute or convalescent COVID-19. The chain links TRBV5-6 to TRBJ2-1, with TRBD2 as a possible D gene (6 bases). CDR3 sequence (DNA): TGTGCCAGCAGCGCGGGGTCTTACAATGAGCAGTTCTTC. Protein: CASSAGSYNEQFF.